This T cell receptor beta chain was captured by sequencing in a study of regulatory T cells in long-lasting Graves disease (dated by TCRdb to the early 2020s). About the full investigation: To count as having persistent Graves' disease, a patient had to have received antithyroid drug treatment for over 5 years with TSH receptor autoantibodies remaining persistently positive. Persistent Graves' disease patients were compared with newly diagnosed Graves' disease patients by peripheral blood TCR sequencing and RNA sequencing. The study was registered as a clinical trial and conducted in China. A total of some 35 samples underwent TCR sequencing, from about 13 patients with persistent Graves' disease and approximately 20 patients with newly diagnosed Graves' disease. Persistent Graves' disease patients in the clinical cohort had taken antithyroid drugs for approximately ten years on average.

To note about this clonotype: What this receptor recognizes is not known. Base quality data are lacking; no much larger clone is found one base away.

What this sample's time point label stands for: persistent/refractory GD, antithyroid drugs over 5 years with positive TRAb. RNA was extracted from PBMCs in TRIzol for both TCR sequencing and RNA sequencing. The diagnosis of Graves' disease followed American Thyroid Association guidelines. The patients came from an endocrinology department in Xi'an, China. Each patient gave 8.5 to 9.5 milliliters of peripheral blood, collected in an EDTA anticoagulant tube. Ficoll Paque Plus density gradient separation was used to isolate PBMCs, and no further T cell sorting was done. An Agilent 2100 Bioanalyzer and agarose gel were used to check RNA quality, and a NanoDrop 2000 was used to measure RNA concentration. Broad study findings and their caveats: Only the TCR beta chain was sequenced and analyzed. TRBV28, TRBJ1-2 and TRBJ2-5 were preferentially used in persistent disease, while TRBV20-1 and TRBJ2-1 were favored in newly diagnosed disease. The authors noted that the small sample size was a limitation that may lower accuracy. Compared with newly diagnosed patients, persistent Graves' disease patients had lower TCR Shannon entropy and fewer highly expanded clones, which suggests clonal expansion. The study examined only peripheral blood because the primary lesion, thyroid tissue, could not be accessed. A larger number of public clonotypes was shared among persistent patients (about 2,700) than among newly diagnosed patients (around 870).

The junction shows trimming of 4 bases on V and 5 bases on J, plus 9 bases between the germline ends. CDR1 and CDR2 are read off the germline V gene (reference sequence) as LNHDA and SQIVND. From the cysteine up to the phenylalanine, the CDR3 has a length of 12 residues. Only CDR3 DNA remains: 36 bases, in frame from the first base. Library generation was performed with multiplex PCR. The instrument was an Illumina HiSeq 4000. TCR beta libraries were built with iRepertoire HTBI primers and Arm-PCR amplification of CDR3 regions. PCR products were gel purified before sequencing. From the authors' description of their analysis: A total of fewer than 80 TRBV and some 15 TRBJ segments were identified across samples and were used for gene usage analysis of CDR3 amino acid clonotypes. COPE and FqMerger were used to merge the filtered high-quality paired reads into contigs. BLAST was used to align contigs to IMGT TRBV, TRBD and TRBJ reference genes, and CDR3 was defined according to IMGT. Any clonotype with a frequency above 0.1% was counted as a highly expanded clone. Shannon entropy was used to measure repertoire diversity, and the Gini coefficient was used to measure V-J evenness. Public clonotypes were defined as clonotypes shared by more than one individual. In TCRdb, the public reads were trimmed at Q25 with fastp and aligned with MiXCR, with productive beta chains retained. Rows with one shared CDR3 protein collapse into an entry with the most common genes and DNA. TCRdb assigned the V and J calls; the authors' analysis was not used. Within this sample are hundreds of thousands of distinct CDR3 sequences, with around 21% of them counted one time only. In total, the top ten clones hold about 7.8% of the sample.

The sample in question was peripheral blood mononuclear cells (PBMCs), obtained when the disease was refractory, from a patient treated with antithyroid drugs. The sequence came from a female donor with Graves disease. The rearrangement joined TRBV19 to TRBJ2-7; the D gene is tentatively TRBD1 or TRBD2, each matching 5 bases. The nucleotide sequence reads TGTGCCAGTAGTACGACGGGGCACGAGCAGTACTTC. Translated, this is CASSTTGHEQYF.